This TCR beta chain was identified during a study of T cell responses to AZD1222 COVID-19 vaccine. Clones were sequenced by immunoSEQ multiplex PCR, and TCRdb holds only the in-frame ones, with some missing. The sample holds 100,000 to 150,000 clones, roughly 93% seen once. With V trimmed by 8 bases and J by 4 bases, 9 bases remained unmatched. CDR1 LNHDA and CDR2 SQIVND come from the germline V gene (reference sequence). This CDR3 is built from 14 residues. The source is an adult who received the AZD1222 COVID-19 vaccine. The sample in question was peripheral blood, obtained 28 days after the second AZD1222 dose. The J gene is TRBJ1-2, the V gene TRBV19; the match to TRBD1 covers 8 bases. The CDR3 DNA follows: TGTGCCAGTGGACAGGGTGGGGCCCTCTATGGCTACACCTTC. It translates to CASGQGGALYGYTF. Full variable domain (missing parts from reference TRBV19 and TRBJ1-2): DGGITQSPKYLFRKEGQNVTLSCEQNLNHDAMYWYRQDPGQGLRLIYYSQIVNDFQKGDIAEGYSVSREKKESFPLTVTSAQKNPTAFYLCASGQGGALYGYTFGSGTRLTVV.